This T cell receptor beta chain originates from a study of blood T cell repertoires in COVID-19. Study as a whole: The cDNA or gDNA used as material had been derived from T cells, B-cell-depleted T cells, or PBMCs.

CDR3 size: 14 residues. Germline V CDR1 and CDR2: LGHNA, YNFKEQ. Trimming removed 3 bases from V and 9 bases from J; junction bases left unmatched: 10. Under the authors' procedure: Nucleated cell number was recorded as an estimate derived from reference gene primer amplification. Sequencing was performed with immunoSEQ multiplex PCR; in TCRdb, only in-frame clones are kept and a portion is missing. That table is the source of V, J and clone size, and D and trimming were worked out from the DNA. The sample yields roughly 140,000 clones, around 90% seen once. A single count supports this clone. Material: peripheral blood. V is TRBV4-2 and J is TRBJ2-7; 8 bases align to TRBD1. This receptor was identified in a woman of 80 years or more with acute or convalescent COVID-19. Written as DNA, the CDR3 is TGTGCCAGCAGCCAGGACAGGGTGACTACGAGGCAGTACTTC. Its protein is CASSQDRVTTRQYF.